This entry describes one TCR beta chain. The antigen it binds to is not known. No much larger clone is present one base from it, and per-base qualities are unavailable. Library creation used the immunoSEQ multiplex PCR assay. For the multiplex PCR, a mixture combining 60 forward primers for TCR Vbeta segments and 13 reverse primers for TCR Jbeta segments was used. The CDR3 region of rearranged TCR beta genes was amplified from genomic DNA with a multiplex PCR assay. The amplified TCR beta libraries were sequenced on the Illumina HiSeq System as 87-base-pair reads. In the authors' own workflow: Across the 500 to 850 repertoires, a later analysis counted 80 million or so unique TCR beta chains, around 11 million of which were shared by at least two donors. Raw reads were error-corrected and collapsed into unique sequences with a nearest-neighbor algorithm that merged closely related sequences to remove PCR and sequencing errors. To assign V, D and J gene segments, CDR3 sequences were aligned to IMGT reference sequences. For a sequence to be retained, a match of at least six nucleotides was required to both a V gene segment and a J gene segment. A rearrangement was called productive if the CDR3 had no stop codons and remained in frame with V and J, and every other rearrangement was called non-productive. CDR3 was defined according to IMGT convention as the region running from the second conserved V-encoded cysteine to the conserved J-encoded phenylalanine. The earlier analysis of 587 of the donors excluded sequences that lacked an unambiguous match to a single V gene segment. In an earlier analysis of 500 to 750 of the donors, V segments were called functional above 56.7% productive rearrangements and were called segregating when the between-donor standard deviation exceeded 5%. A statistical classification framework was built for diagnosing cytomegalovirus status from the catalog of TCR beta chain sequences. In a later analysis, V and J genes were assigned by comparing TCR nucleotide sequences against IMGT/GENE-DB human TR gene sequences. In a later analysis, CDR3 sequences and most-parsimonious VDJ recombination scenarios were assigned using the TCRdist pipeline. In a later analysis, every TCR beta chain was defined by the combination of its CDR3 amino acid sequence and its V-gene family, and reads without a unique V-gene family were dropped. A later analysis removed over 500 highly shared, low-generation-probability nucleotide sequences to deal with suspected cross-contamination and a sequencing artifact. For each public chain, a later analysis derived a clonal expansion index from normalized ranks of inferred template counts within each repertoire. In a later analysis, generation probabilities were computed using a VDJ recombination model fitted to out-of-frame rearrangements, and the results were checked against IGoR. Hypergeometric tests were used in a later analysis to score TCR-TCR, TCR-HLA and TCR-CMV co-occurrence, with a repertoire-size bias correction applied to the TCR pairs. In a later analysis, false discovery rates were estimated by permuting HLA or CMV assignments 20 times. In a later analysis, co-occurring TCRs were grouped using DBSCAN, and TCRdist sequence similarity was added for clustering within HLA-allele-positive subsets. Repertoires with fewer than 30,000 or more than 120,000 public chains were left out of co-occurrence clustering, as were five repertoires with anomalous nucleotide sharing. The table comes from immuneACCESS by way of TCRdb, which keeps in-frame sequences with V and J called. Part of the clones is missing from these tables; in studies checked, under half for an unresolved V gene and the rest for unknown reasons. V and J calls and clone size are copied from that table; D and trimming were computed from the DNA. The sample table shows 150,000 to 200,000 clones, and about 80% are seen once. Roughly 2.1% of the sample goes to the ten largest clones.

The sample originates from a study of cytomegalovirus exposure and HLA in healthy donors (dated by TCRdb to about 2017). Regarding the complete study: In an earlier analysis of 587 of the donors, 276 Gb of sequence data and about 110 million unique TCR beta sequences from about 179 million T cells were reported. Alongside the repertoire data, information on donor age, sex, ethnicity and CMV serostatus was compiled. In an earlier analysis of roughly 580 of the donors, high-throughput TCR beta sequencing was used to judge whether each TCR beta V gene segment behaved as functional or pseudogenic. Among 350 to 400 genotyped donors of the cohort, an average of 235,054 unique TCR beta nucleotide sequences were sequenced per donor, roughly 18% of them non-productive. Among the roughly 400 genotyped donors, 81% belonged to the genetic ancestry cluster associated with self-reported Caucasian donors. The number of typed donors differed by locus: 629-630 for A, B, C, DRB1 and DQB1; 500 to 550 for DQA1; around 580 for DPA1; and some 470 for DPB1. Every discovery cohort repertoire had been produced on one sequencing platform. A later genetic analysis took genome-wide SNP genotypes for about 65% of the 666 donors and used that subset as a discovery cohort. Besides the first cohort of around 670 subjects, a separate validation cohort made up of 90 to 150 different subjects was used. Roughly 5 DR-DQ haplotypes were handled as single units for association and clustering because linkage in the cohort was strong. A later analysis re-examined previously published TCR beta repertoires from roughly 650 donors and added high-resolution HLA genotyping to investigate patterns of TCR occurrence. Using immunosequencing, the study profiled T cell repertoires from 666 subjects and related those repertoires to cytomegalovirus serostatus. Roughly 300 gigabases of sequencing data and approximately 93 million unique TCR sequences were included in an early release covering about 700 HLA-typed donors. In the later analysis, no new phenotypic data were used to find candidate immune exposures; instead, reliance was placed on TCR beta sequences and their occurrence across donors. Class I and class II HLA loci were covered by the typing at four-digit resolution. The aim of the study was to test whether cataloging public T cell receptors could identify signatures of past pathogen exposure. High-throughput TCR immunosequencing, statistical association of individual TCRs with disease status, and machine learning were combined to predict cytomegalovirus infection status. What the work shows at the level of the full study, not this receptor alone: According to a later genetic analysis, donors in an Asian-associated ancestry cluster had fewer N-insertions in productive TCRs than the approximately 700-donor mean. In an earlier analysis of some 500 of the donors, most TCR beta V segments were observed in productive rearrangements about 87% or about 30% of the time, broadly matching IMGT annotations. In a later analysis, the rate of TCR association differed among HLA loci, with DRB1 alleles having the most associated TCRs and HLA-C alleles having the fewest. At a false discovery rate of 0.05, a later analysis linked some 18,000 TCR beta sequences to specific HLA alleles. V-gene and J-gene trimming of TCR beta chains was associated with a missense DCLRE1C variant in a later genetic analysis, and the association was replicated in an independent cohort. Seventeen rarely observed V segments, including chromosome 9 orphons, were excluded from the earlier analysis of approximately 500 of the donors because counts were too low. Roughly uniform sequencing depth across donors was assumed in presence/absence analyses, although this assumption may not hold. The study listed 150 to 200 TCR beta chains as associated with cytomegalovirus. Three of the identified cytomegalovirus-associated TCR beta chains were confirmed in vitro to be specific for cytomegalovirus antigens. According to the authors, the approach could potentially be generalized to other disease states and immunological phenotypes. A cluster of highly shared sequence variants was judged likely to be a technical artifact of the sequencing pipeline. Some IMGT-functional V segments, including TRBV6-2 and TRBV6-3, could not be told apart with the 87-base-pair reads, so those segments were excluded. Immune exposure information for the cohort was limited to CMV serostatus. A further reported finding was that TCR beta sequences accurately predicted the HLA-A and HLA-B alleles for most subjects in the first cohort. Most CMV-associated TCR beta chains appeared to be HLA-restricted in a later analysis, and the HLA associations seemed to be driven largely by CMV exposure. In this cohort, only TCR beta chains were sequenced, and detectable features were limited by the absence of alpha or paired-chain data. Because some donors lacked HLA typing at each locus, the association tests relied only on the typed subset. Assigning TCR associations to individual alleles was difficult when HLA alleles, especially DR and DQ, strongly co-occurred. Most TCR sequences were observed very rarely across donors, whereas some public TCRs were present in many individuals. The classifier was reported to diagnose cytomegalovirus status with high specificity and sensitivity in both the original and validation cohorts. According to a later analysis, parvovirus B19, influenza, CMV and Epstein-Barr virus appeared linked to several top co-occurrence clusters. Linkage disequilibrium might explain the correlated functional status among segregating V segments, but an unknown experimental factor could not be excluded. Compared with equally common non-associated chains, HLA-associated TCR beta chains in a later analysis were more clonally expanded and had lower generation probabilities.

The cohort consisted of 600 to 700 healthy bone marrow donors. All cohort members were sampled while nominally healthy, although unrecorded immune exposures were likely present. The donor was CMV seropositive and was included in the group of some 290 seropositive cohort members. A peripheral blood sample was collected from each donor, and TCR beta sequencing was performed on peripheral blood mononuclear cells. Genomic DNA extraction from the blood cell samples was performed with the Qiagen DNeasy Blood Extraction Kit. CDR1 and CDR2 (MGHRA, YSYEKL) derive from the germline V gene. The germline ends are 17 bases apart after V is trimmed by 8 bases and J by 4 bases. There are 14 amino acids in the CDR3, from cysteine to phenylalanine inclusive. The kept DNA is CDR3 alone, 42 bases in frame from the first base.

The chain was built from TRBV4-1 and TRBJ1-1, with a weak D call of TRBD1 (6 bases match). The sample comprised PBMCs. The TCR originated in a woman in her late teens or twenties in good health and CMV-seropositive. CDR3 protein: CASGLGTGSTEAFF. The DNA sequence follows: TGCGCCAGCGGCCTGGGAACAGGGAGCACTGAAGCTTTCTTT.